This TCR beta chain was identified during a study of cytomegalovirus exposure and HLA in healthy donors. Germline CDR1 and CDR2: MNHEY and SMNVEV (reference sequence). V was shortened by 3 bases and J by 5 bases, with 16 bases between the two germline ends. The CDR3 runs 15 residues. TCRdb's copy holds only in-frame clones and misses some; the assay was immunoSEQ multiplex PCR. Counted here are about 65,000 clones, about 90% occurring once; the ten biggest clones make up 1% to 1.5%. Material: PBMCs. The gene calls are TRBV27 and TRBJ1-1; D not certain. The receptor was isolated from a woman between 18 and 29 years old in good health and CMV-seronegative. CDR3 sequence (DNA): TGTGCCAGCAGTTTTTGGGGAGCTAAGAGAACTGAAGCTTTCTTT. Protein: CASSFWGAKRTEAFF.